This record looks at one T cell receptor beta chain sequence and its context. The sample belongs to a study of OX40 agonist ivuxolimab in advanced cancers. The repertoire was sequenced with immunoSEQ multiplex PCR; TCRdb's copy has only in-frame clones and lacks some. The repertoire has around 80,000 clones, roughly 82% of them found once; the top ten carry roughly 2.7%. Trimming pared 5 bases from V and 4 bases from J, leaving 10 bases between. The CDR3 is 13 residues long. Germline V gives CDR1 SGHRS, CDR2 YFSETQ. The sequencing used CD4+ or CD8+ T cells sorted from blood, collected in a trial of the OX40 agonist ivuxolimab. This clonotype was obtained from an adult with an advanced solid tumor such as melanoma, head and neck, liver or kidney cancer. J is TRBJ1-5 and V is TRBV5-1, with D possibly TRBD1 on 6 matching bases. CDR3 sequence reads: CASSPQGNQPQHF. The CDR3 DNA sequence: TGCGCCAGCAGTCCACAGGGTAATCAGCCCCAGCATTTT.